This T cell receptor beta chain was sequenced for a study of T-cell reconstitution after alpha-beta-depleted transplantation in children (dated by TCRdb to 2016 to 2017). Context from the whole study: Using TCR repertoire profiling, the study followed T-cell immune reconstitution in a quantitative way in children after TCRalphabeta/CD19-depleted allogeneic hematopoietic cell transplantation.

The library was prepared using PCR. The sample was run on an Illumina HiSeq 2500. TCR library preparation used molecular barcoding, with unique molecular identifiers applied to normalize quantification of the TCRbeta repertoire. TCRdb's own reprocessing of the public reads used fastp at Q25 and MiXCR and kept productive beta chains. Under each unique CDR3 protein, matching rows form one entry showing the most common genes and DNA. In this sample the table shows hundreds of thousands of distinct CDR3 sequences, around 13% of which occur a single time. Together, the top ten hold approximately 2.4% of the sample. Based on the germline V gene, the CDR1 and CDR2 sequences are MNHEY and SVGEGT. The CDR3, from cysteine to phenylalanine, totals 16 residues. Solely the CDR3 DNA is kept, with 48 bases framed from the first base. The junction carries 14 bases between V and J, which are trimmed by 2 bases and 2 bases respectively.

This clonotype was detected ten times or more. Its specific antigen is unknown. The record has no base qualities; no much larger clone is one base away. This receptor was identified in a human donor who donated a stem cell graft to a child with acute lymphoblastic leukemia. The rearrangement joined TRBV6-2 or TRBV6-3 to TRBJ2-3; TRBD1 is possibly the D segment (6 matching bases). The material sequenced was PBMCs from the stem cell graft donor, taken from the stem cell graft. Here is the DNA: TGTGCCAGCAGTTACCCCTCAGACAGGATCACAGATACGCAGTATTTT. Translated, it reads CASSYPSDRITDTQYF.